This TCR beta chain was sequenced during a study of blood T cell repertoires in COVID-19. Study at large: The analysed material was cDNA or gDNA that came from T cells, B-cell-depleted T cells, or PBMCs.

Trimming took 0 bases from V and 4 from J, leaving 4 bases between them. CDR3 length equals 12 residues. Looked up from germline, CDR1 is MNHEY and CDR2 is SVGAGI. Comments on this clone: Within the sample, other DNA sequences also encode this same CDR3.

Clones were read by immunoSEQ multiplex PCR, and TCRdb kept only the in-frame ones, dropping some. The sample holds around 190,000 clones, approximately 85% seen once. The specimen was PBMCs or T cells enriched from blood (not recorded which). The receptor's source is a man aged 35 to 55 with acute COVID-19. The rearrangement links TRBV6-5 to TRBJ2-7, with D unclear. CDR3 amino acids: CASSYSPYEQYF. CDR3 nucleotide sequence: TGTGCCAGCAGTTACTCTCCTTACGAGCAGTACTTC.